This is a list of T cell receptor beta chains from one sample in a study of response to subunit inactivated influenza vaccine. TCRdb re-analysed the RT-PCR reads in MiXCR, keeping a single row per CDR3 protein. The profile shows almost 600,000 distinct CDR3 sequences, 12% to 15% of them singletons. The sample in question was PBMCs from blood, obtained 11 to 12 days after vaccination. The source of these receptors is a man aged 45 to 65 who received an inactivated influenza vaccine. The CDR3 runs from the conserved cysteine through the conserved F or W. The order of the fields is CDR3 protein, CDR3 DNA, clone size, D gene, J gene, V gene. A D gene is named only where the DNA matches it firmly. Clone size is shown for a subset of rows, as once, few, many or a class of expanded clone.

CDR3aa: CASSLLAGGLSTDTQYF
CDR3nt: TGTGCCAGCAGCTTGCTAGCGGGGGGCCTTAGCACAGATACGCAGTATTTT
abundance: few
d_gene: TRBD2
j_gene: TRBJ2-3
v_gene: TRBV5-6

CDR3aa: CAISGTSGLAGGLRVGELFF
CDR3nt: TGTGCCATCAGCGGGACGTCAGGACTAGCGGGAGGCCTTAGGGTCGGGGAGCTGTTTTTT
abundance: -
d_gene: TRBD2
j_gene: TRBJ2-2
v_gene: TRBV10-3

CDR3aa: CSVRQGDGYTF
CDR3nt: TGCAGCGTAAGACAGGGGGATGGCTACACCTTC
abundance: -
d_gene: TRBD1
j_gene: TRBJ1-2
v_gene: TRBV29-1

CDR3aa: CASRRRSEQFF
CDR3nt: TGTGCCAGCAGGCGACGTAGTGAGCAGTTCTTC
abundance: few
d_gene: -
j_gene: TRBJ2-1
v_gene: TRBV21-1

CDR3aa: CAISESSGGVANVLTF
CDR3nt: TGTGCCATCAGTGAGTCTAGCGGGGGTGTGGCCAACGTCCTGACTTTC
abundance: many
d_gene: TRBD2
j_gene: TRBJ2-6
v_gene: TRBV10-3

CDR3aa: CATSRDPQGNAEAFF
CDR3nt: TGTGCCACCAGCAGAGATCCCCAGGGGAACGCTGAAGCTTTCTTT
abundance: -
d_gene: -
j_gene: TRBJ1-1
v_gene: TRBV15

CDR3aa: CASSDGIPSYNEQFF
CDR3nt: TGTGCCAGCAGTGACGGGATCCCATCCTACAATGAGCAGTTCTTC
abundance: -
d_gene: -
j_gene: TRBJ2-1
v_gene: TRBV6-1

CDR3aa: CASQGQAGQPQHF
CDR3nt: TGTGCCAGCCAAGGACAGGCTGGTCAGCCCCAGCATTTT
abundance: -
d_gene: TRBD1
j_gene: TRBJ1-5
v_gene: TRBV2

CDR3aa: CSADGQDFGEQYF
CDR3nt: TGCAGTGCGGATGGACAGGACTTTGGCGAGCAGTACTTC
abundance: -
d_gene: TRBD1
j_gene: TRBJ2-7
v_gene: TRBV20-1

CDR3aa: CASSRTGRYGYTF
CDR3nt: TGTGCCAGTAGCAGGACAGGGCGATATGGCTACACCTTC
abundance: -
d_gene: TRBD1
j_gene: TRBJ1-2
v_gene: TRBV19

CDR3aa: CASSQSSTSGGSTDTQYF
CDR3nt: TGTGCCAGCAGCCAGTCCTCCACTAGCGGGGGATCCACAGATACGCAGTATTTT
abundance: few
d_gene: TRBD2
j_gene: TRBJ2-3
v_gene: TRBV4-2

CDR3aa: CASSLASAKNIQYF
CDR3nt: TGTGCCAGCAGCTTGGCATCGGCCAAAAACATTCAGTACTTC
abundance: few
d_gene: -
j_gene: TRBJ2-4
v_gene: TRBV5-6

CDR3aa: CASSQRQGAVGETQYF
CDR3nt: TGTGCCAGCAGCCAGAGACAGGGCGCGGTAGGGGAGACCCAGTACTTC
abundance: -
d_gene: TRBD1
j_gene: TRBJ2-5
v_gene: TRBV4-2

CDR3aa: CASSQESRADTQYF
CDR3nt: TGTGCCAGCAGCCAAGAGAGCAGGGCTGATACGCAGTATTTT
abundance: -
d_gene: -
j_gene: TRBJ2-3
v_gene: TRBV4-2

CDR3aa: CASSVDSGRGETQYF
CDR3nt: TGTGCCAGCAGCGTAGATAGCGGGAGAGGTGAGACCCAGTACTTC
abundance: many
d_gene: TRBD2
j_gene: TRBJ2-5
v_gene: TRBV9

CDR3aa: CASSPTFNYGYTF
CDR3nt: TGTGCCAGTAGCCCTACGTTTAACTATGGCTACACCTTC
abundance: few
d_gene: -
j_gene: TRBJ1-2
v_gene: TRBV7-9

CDR3aa: CASSLDSVADSYEQYF
CDR3nt: TGTGCCAGCAGCTTAGATTCGGTGGCAGACTCCTACGAGCAGTACTTC
abundance: few
d_gene: -
j_gene: TRBJ2-7
v_gene: TRBV7-9

CDR3aa: CATSSGEGPTYNEQFF
CDR3nt: TGTGCCACCAGTTCCGGGGAGGGCCCCACCTACAATGAGCAGTTCTTC
abundance: -
d_gene: TRBD2
j_gene: TRBJ2-1
v_gene: TRBV24-1

CDR3aa: CASSVGQGPYEQYF
CDR3nt: TGTGCCAGCAGCGTAGGACAGGGTCCCTACGAGCAGTACTTC
abundance: many
d_gene: TRBD1
j_gene: TRBJ2-7
v_gene: TRBV9

CDR3aa: CASSRYGQQYF
CDR3nt: TGTGCCAGCAGTCGCTACGGGCAGCAGTACTTC
abundance: many
d_gene: -
j_gene: TRBJ2-7
v_gene: TRBV12-3/TRBV12-4

CDR3aa: CSVETSSSKTQYF
CDR3nt: TGCAGCGTCGAGACTTCTAGCAGCAAGACCCAGTACTTC
abundance: many
d_gene: -
j_gene: TRBJ2-5
v_gene: TRBV29-1

CDR3aa: CASSLQAGLSANYGYTF
CDR3nt: TGTGCCAGCAGCTTACAGGCAGGGTTGTCAGCTAACTATGGCTACACCTTC
abundance: many
d_gene: -
j_gene: TRBJ1-2
v_gene: TRBV7-2

CDR3aa: CASSPLLGNSPLHF
CDR3nt: TGTGCCAGCAGTCCTCTCCTGGGGAATTCACCCCTCCACTTT
abundance: few
d_gene: -
j_gene: TRBJ1-6
v_gene: TRBV3-1

CDR3aa: CASSHAGGEQFF
CDR3nt: TGCGCCAGCAGCCACGCAGGGGGTGAGCAGTTCTTC
abundance: many
d_gene: TRBD1
j_gene: TRBJ2-1
v_gene: TRBV5-1

CDR3aa: CASTLHTGELFF
CDR3nt: TGTGCCAGCACCCTACATACCGGGGAGCTGTTTTTT
abundance: few
d_gene: -
j_gene: TRBJ2-2
v_gene: TRBV12-3/TRBV12-4

CDR3aa: CASSLALLESPQYF
CDR3nt: TGTGCCAGCAGTTTAGCGCTTCTGGAATCGCCGCAGTATTTT
abundance: few
d_gene: -
j_gene: TRBJ2-3
v_gene: TRBV12-3/TRBV12-4

CDR3aa: CASSPAVKGLNIQYF
CDR3nt: TGTGCCAGCAGCCCCGCTGTCAAGGGCCTAAACATTCAGTACTTC
abundance: few
d_gene: -
j_gene: TRBJ2-4
v_gene: TRBV7-8

CDR3aa: CASRMAENQPQHF
CDR3nt: TGTGCCAGCAGAATGGCTGAGAATCAGCCCCAGCATTTT
abundance: few
d_gene: -
j_gene: TRBJ1-5
v_gene: TRBV2

CDR3aa: CASGQGWFYNEQFF
CDR3nt: TGTGCCAGCGGACAGGGGTGGTTTTACAATGAGCAGTTCTTC
abundance: few
d_gene: TRBD1
j_gene: TRBJ2-1
v_gene: TRBV7-9

CDR3aa: CASSSLAGGSMRYNEQFF
CDR3nt: TGCGCCAGCAGCTCACTAGCGGGGGGTTCTATGAGATACAATGAGCAGTTCTTC
abundance: many
d_gene: TRBD2
j_gene: TRBJ2-1
v_gene: TRBV5-1

CDR3aa: CSASRGGSNQPQHF
CDR3nt: TGCAGTGCTAGCAGAGGGGGGAGCAATCAGCCCCAGCATTTT
abundance: -
d_gene: -
j_gene: TRBJ1-5
v_gene: TRBV20-1

CDR3aa: CASSSQQGMNEQYF
CDR3nt: TGTGCCAGCAGCTCCCAACAGGGTATGAATGAGCAGTACTTC
abundance: few
d_gene: -
j_gene: TRBJ2-7
v_gene: TRBV5-5

CDR3aa: CASSFKPGRRTGELFF
CDR3nt: TGTGCCAGCAGCTTTAAGCCGGGAAGAAGGACCGGGGAGCTGTTTTTT
abundance: -
d_gene: -
j_gene: TRBJ2-2
v_gene: TRBV7-9

CDR3aa: CATSRDEVGGYTF
CDR3nt: TGTGCCACCAGCAGAGATGAGGTGGGCGGCTACACCTTC
abundance: -
d_gene: -
j_gene: TRBJ1-2
v_gene: TRBV15

CDR3aa: CASSVASSVGGELFF
CDR3nt: TGTGCCAGCAGTGTAGCTAGTTCGGTCGGCGGGGAGCTGTTTTTT
abundance: few
d_gene: -
j_gene: TRBJ2-2
v_gene: TRBV2

CDR3aa: CASSLSAGGTYEQYF
CDR3nt: TGTGCCAGCAGTTTATCGGCAGGGGGCACCTACGAGCAGTACTTC
abundance: many
d_gene: TRBD1
j_gene: TRBJ2-7
v_gene: TRBV12-3/TRBV12-4

CDR3aa: CASSMRTDYQETQYF
CDR3nt: TGTGCCAGCAGCATGCGGACAGATTACCAAGAGACCCAGTACTTC
abundance: few
d_gene: -
j_gene: TRBJ2-5
v_gene: TRBV7-9

CDR3aa: CASSLAELIETQYF
CDR3nt: TGTGCCAGCAGTTTAGCGGAGCTAATAGAGACCCAGTACTTC
abundance: few
d_gene: -
j_gene: TRBJ2-5
v_gene: TRBV12-3/TRBV12-4

CDR3aa: CASSPYRDYGYTF
CDR3nt: TGTGCCAGCAGTCCATACAGGGACTATGGCTACACCTTC
abundance: few
d_gene: -
j_gene: TRBJ1-2
v_gene: TRBV28

CDR3aa: CSAGEHHTYEQYF
CDR3nt: TGCAGTGCCGGGGAACACCACACCTACGAGCAGTACTTC
abundance: few
d_gene: -
j_gene: TRBJ2-7
v_gene: TRBV20-1

CDR3aa: CASSMGLAGGPYNEQFF
CDR3nt: TGCGCCAGCAGCATGGGACTAGCGGGGGGGCCCTACAATGAGCAGTTCTTC
abundance: few
d_gene: TRBD2
j_gene: TRBJ2-1
v_gene: TRBV5-1

CDR3aa: CASSGQLNYGYTF
CDR3nt: TGTGCCAGCAGCGGACAGTTGAACTATGGCTACACCTTC
abundance: many
d_gene: -
j_gene: TRBJ1-2
v_gene: TRBV27

CDR3aa: CASSLFSSGGDNEQFF
CDR3nt: TGCGCCAGCAGCTTGTTCTCTAGCGGAGGGGACAATGAGCAGTTCTTC
abundance: few
d_gene: TRBD2
j_gene: TRBJ2-1
v_gene: TRBV5-1

CDR3aa: CASSPDSGVQYF
CDR3nt: TGTGCCAGCAGTCCCGACAGCGGGGTGCAGTATTTT
abundance: -
d_gene: TRBD2
j_gene: TRBJ2-3
v_gene: TRBV2

CDR3aa: CASSQGEGGSTDTQYF
CDR3nt: TGCGCCAGCAGCCAAGGGGAAGGCGGTAGCACAGATACGCAGTATTTT
abundance: few
d_gene: -
j_gene: TRBJ2-3
v_gene: TRBV4-3

CDR3aa: CASSPGTALRANVLTF
CDR3nt: TGTGCCAGCAGCCCCGGGACAGCCCTAAGAGCCAACGTCCTGACTTTC
abundance: -
d_gene: TRBD1
j_gene: TRBJ2-6
v_gene: TRBV14

CDR3aa: CASSDASRETQYF
CDR3nt: TGTGCCAGCAGTGACGCGAGCCGCGAGACCCAGTACTTC
abundance: few
d_gene: -
j_gene: TRBJ2-5
v_gene: TRBV2

CDR3aa: CASSRTATNSYEQYF
CDR3nt: TGTGCCAGCAGTCGGACAGCAACAAATTCTTACGAGCAGTACTTC
abundance: -
d_gene: -
j_gene: TRBJ2-7
v_gene: TRBV12-3/TRBV12-4